The text below deals with one TCR beta chain. Its matching antigen is unknown. This entry comes from a study of T-cell reconstitution after alpha-beta-depleted transplantation in children. Trimming shortened V by 2 bases and J by 8 bases, and 11 bases separated the two germline ends. CDR3 length: 13 residues. From germline, CDR1 is KGHSH and CDR2 LQKENI. The TCRbeta library incorporated unique molecular identifiers. TCRdb itself ran the PCR reads through MiXCR, one entry per CDR3 protein. This sample yields over 90,000 distinct CDR3 sequences, of which 6% to 9% are seen a single time; about a sixth belongs to the top ten. Whole-study results and caveats: Expanded graft clones numbering several hundred reportedly gave rise to alpha-beta T cells about two months after transplant. One year after transplant, T-cell counts and diversity came mostly from newly produced T cells.

The starting material was PBMCs, obtained before TCRalphabeta/CD19-depleted stem cell transplant. The sequence came from a boy aged 2-15 years with acute lymphoblastic leukemia, due to receive a stem cell transplant. The V call is TRBV18, the J call TRBJ2-3; the D is unclear. The CDR3 nucleotides read TGTGCCAGCTCACCAAACCCAGAGGTTACGCAGTATTTT. Its translation is CASSPNPEVTQYF.